This T cell receptor beta chain was retrieved from a study of blood T cell repertoires in COVID-19. The overall study: Researchers got acute and convalescent COVID-19 samples from the United States, Italy and Spain. T cells, B-cell-depleted T cells, or PBMCs provided the cDNA or gDNA that served as material.

Original data processing: Amplified reference gene primers provided the basis for estimating nucleated cell counts. This table comes from immunoSEQ multiplex PCR, and its TCRdb copy is limited to in-frame clones, with some not included. The V and J calls and the clone size are those of that table, but D and trimming were determined from the DNA. The repertoire holds roughly 70,000 clones, 86% seen once, with less than 4% in the top ten. The CDR3 is 20 residues long. Germline CDR1 is LNHDA and CDR2 is SQIVND (reference sequence). V was clipped by 5 bases and J by 0 bases, with 26 bases between them. The V call is TRBV19, the J call TRBJ1-5, with D possibly TRBD1 on 6 matching bases. Sample: peripheral blood. This clonotype originated in a man in his 70s with active COVID-19. DNA for the CDR3: TGTGCCAGTAGTCCCCAGCGCGGGGGCCCCCTAACGTATAGCAATCAGCCCCAGCATTTT. Protein product: CASSPQRGGPLTYSNQPQHF.